This TCR beta chain came from a study of T cells in Graves' hyperthyroidism and ophthalmopathy. Study observations and caveats: Most thyroid clonotypes expanded above 0.001 were also detected in blood.

The V end was cut by 0 bases, the J end by 0 bases, with 12 bases between. Germline V CDR1 and CDR2: MNHEY, SMNVEV (reference sequence). The CDR3 sequence is 17 residues long. RNA transcripts yielded amplified TCR beta CDR3 regions. The TCR CDR3 was amplified in a first-round RT-PCR using the HTBI primer set. TCRdb analysed the multiplex PCR reads with MiXCR anew, one entry per CDR3 protein. The data hold about 400,000 distinct CDR3 sequences, with approximately 14% observed a single time. Orbital computed tomography and thyroid ultrasound, together with serum TRAb and thyroxine and clinical symptoms, were used for diagnoses. This clonotype was recorded at least ten times. The antigen remains unidentified.

The clonotype originates from a woman aged 18-29 years with Graves' hyperthyroidism that later progressed to Graves' ophthalmopathy. This chain connects TRBV27 to TRBJ2-1; D remains ambiguous. The source material was blood. CDR3 sequence (DNA): TGTGCCAGCAGTTTATCGAGCCCGGCGAGCTCCTACAATGAGCAGTTCTTC. Translating gives CASSLSSPASSYNEQFF.